The 26 T cell receptor beta chains below all came from one sample that was sequenced in a study of human T cells and chemical hapten exposure. The time point is: pre-sensitization, week 0. Treatment noted: therapeutic diphenylcyclopropenone sensitization with weekly scalp DPC. TCRdb fed the RACE reads into MiXCR, producing one record per CDR3 protein. The data contain 100,000 to 150,000 distinct CDR3 sequences, 13% of them singletons. Sequenced here: whole blood, sampled in connection with sensitization to the hapten diphenylcyclopropenone (DPC). The receptors shown here come from a woman between 18 and 29 years old with alopecia areata. Some clones in this sample may be carry-over from other donors' samples.

This clonotype turned up a few times. This chain uses TRBV18 with TRBJ1-6; D possibly corresponds to TRBD1 (5 bases). Germline V gene data show CDR1 as KGHSH and CDR2 as LQKENI. This CDR3 is built from 13 residues. Trimming shortened V by 3 bases and J by 14 bases, and 14 bases separated the two germline ends. The CDR3 loop is CASSPTPGGALHF. CDR3 DNA sequence: TGTGCCAGCTCACCTACCCCGGGAGGGGCCCTCCACTTT.

The gene calls are TRBV10-3 and TRBJ1-1; tentatively, D is TRBD1 (6 bases). The CDR3 length is 15 residues. Trimming took 0 bases from V and 1 from J, leaving 9 bases between them. Germline V CDR1 and CDR2: ENHRY, SYGVKD. Here the CDR3 reads CAISESGRGNTEAFF. CDR3 sequence (DNA): TGTGCCATCAGTGAGTCTGGCAGGGGGAACACTGAAGCTTTCTTT.

In its sample, this clonotype was seen a few times. The chain joins TRBV11-2 to TRBJ2-2, with D tentatively TRBD1 (5 bases). Germline assignment: CDR1 SGHAT and CDR2 FQNNGV. The CDR3 sequence is 14 residues long. With 4 bases removed from V and 1 base from J, the gap between germline ends came to 7 bases. The CDR3 here is CASSYDRNTGELFF. CDR3 coding DNA: TGTGCCAGCAGCTACGACAGGAACACCGGGGAGCTGTTTTTT. Complete variable domain (other parts from reference TRBV11-2 and TRBJ2-2): EAGVAQSPRYKIIEKRQSVAFWCNPISGHATLYWYQQILGQGPKLLIQFQNNGVVDDSQLPKDRFSAERLKGVDSTLKIQPAKLEDSAVYLCASSYDRNTGELFFGEGSRLTVL.

This chain uses TRBV5-1 with TRBJ1-2; 8 bases align to TRBD1. Germline CDR1 and CDR2: SGHRS and YFSETQ. Losses at the gene ends were 4 bases for V and 4 bases for J; bases not matched to a gene: 12. This CDR3 spans 16 amino acids. This CDR3 is CASSRTSGTGVYGYTF. The CDR3 DNA is TGCGCCAGCAGCCGAACCTCCGGGACAGGAGTCTATGGCTACACCTTC.

CDR3 region: CASSVTGSNTEAFF. The CDR3 bases are TGTGCCAGCAGCGTGACAGGGTCGAACACTGAAGCTTTCTTT. The chain employs TRBV7-8 and TRBJ1-1; 7 nucleotides match TRBD1. This CDR3 has 14 residues. Germline CDR1 is SGHVS and CDR2 is FQNEAQ. With V trimmed by 5 bases and J by 1 base, 4 bases remained unmatched.

This clonotype was observed a few times. This sequence joins TRBV11-1 and TRBJ1-5; D call uncertain. The length of the CDR3 is 13 residues. In germline, CDR1 is SGHAT, CDR2 FQDESV (reference sequence). Between the trimmed V and J ends, which lost 1 base and 6 bases, there was a span of 7 bases. The CDR3 loop reads CASSLGPTQPQHF. The CDR3 DNA sequence: TGTGCCAGCAGCTTAGGGCCCACTCAGCCCCAGCATTTT.

J is TRBJ1-5 and V is TRBV20-1; TRBD1 aligns across 8 bases. CDR3 size: 16 residues. V trimming: 0 bases; J trimming: 6 bases; junction bases outside the gene matches: 10. The germline CDR1 and CDR2 sequences are DFQATT and SNEGSKA (reference sequence). The CDR3 spells CSARDADRGYRQPQHF. The DNA of the CDR3 is TGCAGTGCTAGAGATGCTGACAGGGGATATCGTCAGCCCCAGCATTTT.

The V call is TRBV2, the J call TRBJ2-2; TRBD1 aligns across 8 bases. The V gene end was trimmed by 7 bases and the J gene end by 10 bases; junction bases not matched to a gene: 11. The germline gives CDR1 SNHLY, CDR2 FYNNEI. This CDR3 spans 14 amino acids. The CDR3 reads CASNLDRGREELFF. The CDR3 bases are TGTGCCAGCAACCTTGACAGGGGCCGCGAGGAGCTGTTTTTT.

This clonotype occurred a few times. The rearrangement links TRBV30 to TRBJ2-7; D is undetermined. Trimming cost V 0 bases and J 1 base, with 10 bases left between them. The CDR3 loop spans 14 amino acids. CDR1 and CDR2 from the germline V gene are GTSNPN and SVGIG (reference sequence). The CDR3: CAWSVQGMSYEQYF. CDR3 in DNA: TGTGCCTGGAGTGTACAAGGGATGTCCTACGAGCAGTACTTC.

In this sample, this clonotype turned up a few times. The J gene is TRBJ1-4, the V gene TRBV2; D unclear. Germline lookup yields CDR1 SNHLY and CDR2 FYNNEI. The CDR3 extends over 15 amino acids. The germline V and J ends were trimmed by 2 bases and 3 bases, with 10 bases remaining between them. CDR3 amino acids: CASSEFRMPNEKLFF. The CDR3 DNA sequence: TGTGCCAGCAGTGAATTCAGAATGCCTAATGAAAAACTGTTTTTT.

There are a few counts of this clonotype. The genes are TRBV7-3 and TRBJ2-2; possibly TRBD1 or TRBD2 for D (6 bases each). The CDR3 covers 14 residues. Trimming stripped 5 bases from V and 9 bases from J, with 16 bases between. CDR1 and CDR2 (germline): SGHTA, FQGTGA. The CDR3 loop reads CASSSPGADRELFF. CDR3 DNA: TGTGCCAGCAGCAGCCCGGGGGCGGACCGGGAGCTGTTTTTT.

The genes are TRBV4-3 and TRBJ2-3; no firm D call. Germline V CDR1 and CDR2: LGHNA, YSLEER. The CDR3 contains 14 residues. V was clipped by 1 base and J by 3 bases, with 8 bases between them. CDR3 sequence: CASSQVGLTDTQYF. CDR3 DNA: TGCGCCAGCAGCCAAGTTGGCCTAACAGATACGCAGTATTTT.

For this clonotype: Mismatch with germline at one junction end may stem from a read error. This chain links TRBV2 with TRBJ2-1; 7 bases are shared with TRBD2. Germline CDR1 SNHLY, CDR2 FYNNEI. The CDR3 consists of 16 residues. The CDR3 is CACSEERTSSYNEQFF. The CDR3 nucleotides read TGTGCCTGCAGTGAGGAGCGGACTAGCTCCTACAATGAGCAGTTCTTC. The full variable domain, with the rest looked up from reference TRBV2 and TRBJ2-1, is EPEVTQTPSHQVTQMGQEVILRCVPISNHLYFYWYRQILGQKVEFLVSFYNNEISEKSEIFDDQFSVERPDGSNFTLKIRSTKLEDSAMYFCACSEERTSSYNEQFFGPGTRLTVL.

This rearrangement joins TRBV7-8 to TRBJ2-1; 11 nucleotides line up with TRBD2. V was pared by 4 bases and J by 5 bases, with 4 bases of the junction left unmatched. This CDR3 has 15 residues. From germline, CDR1 is SGHVS and CDR2 FQNEAQ. CDR3 sequence (DNA): TGTGCCAGCAGCTCCCTAGCGGGGGGTGACAATGAGCAGTTCTTC. Its translation: CASSSLAGGDNEQFF. The full variable domain, its missing parts supplied by reference TRBV7-8 and TRBJ2-1, is GAGVSQSPRYKVAKRGQDVALRCDPISGHVSLFWYQQALGQGPEFLTYFQNEAQLDKSGLPSDRFFAERPEGSVSTLKIQRTQQEDSAVYLCASSSLAGGDNEQFFGPGTRLTVL.

This clonotype has ten or more counts. The chain carries TRBV20-1 and TRBJ2-7, with D perhaps matching TRBD1 or TRBD2 (5 bases each). With 6 bases removed from V and 3 bases from J, the gap between germline ends came to 15 bases. Per germline, CDR1 DFQATT and CDR2 SNEGSKA (reference sequence). This CDR3 has 13 amino acids. Here the CDR3 reads CSAPGRGYYEQYF. The DNA for the CDR3 is TGCAGTGCCCCGGGACGAGGGTACTACGAGCAGTACTTC.

There are a few counts of this clonotype. The chain combines TRBV20-1 with TRBJ1-1, with 8 bases matching TRBD1. Germline trimming cut 1 base from V and 0 bases from J; bases unmatched to any gene: 7. CDR3 length: 16 amino acids. The germline CDR1 and CDR2 sequences are DFQATT and SNEGSKA (reference sequence). This CDR3 is CSARAWTGSMNTEAFF. CDR3 nucleotide sequence: TGCAGTGCTAGAGCATGGACAGGGTCCATGAACACTGAAGCTTTCTTT.

V gene TRBV10-3 combines with J gene TRBJ2-3, with TRBD1 identical over 9 bases. Germline values: CDR1 ENHRY, CDR2 SYGVKD. CDR3 size: 13 residues. Trimming at V came to 11 bases and at J to 2 bases, leaving 5 bases not matched to a gene. This chain's CDR3 is CAGRDRVTDTQYF. DNA of the CDR3: TGTGCCGGCCGGGACAGGGTCACAGATACGCAGTATTTT.

Only a few counts were recorded for this clonotype. V usage is TRBV20-1 and J usage is TRBJ2-3; D not resolved. CDR3 size: 14 residues. Germline loops: CDR1 DFQATT, CDR2 SNEGSKA (reference sequence). The germline V and J ends were trimmed by 5 bases and 3 bases, with 15 bases remaining between them. The CDR3 spells CSAGRVEATDTQYF. CDR3 coding DNA: TGCAGTGCTGGTAGAGTAGAGGCAACAGATACGCAGTATTTT.

This chain connects TRBV3-1 to TRBJ1-2; D is possibly TRBD1 (6 bases). The length of the CDR3 is 13 residues. The germline V gene encodes CDR1 LGHDT and CDR2 YNNKEL (reference sequence). V lost 2 bases to trimming and J lost 7 bases, with 11 bases between them. The CDR3 DNA is TGTGCCAGCAGCCAAAGACAGGATCTTGGCTACACCTTC. Amino acid sequence: CASSQRQDLGYTF. Full variable domain (outside the CDR3, taken from reference TRBV3-1 and TRBJ1-2): DTAVSQTPKYLVTQMGNDKSIKCEQNLGHDTMYWYKQDSKKFLKIMFSYNNKELIINETVPNRFSPKSPDKAHLNLHINSLELGDSAVYFCASSQRQDLGYTFGSGTRLTVV.

V and J are TRBV29-1 and TRBJ1-3, with D uncertain. CDR3 length: 15 residues. Germline V gives CDR1 SQVTM, CDR2 ANQGSEA. V was trimmed by 4 bases and J by 0 bases, leaving 13 bases between them. The CDR3 loop reads CSVGEQLVSGNTIYF. DNA of the CDR3: TGCAGCGTTGGGGAACAGTTAGTCTCTGGAAACACCATATATTTT.

This sequence joins TRBV4-3 and TRBJ2-7; D unclear. The CDR3 runs to 15 residues. Trimming stripped 0 bases from V and 0 bases from J, with 9 bases between. Germline V gene data show CDR1 as LGHNA and CDR2 as YSLEER. CDR3 protein: CASSQEAASSYEQYF. The CDR3 DNA is TGCGCCAGCAGCCAAGAGGCTGCAAGCTCCTACGAGCAGTACTTC.

This clonotype was counted ten times or more. This chain links TRBV9 with TRBJ2-7; D is unclear. The CDR3 has 13 residues. CDR1 and CDR2 (germline): SGDLS, YYNGEE. V was trimmed by 4 bases and J by 7 bases, leaving 15 bases between them. CDR3 amino acids: CASSLGPFGEQYF. The DNA of the CDR3 is TGTGCCAGCAGCCTAGGTCCGTTTGGGGAGCAGTACTTC.

This clonotype was detected many times. This rearrangement joins TRBV7-6 to TRBJ1-6; a weak D match, TRBD1 (5 bases). The V gene's germline CDR1 is SGHVS and CDR2 FNYEAQ. Trimming left V 6 bases short and J 5 bases short, with 11 bases between. The CDR3 consists of 14 residues. CDR3 in DNA: TGTGCCAGCAGGCCCGGGACGGATAATTCACCCCTCCACTTT. This sequence encodes CASRPGTDNSPLHF.

This clonotype has more than one count but fewer than ten. The V call is TRBV28, the J call TRBJ1-4; no definite D call. This CDR3 has 11 residues. Per the germline V gene, CDR1 is MDHEN and CDR2 is SYDVKM. V dropped 6 bases and J dropped 16 bases, with 15 bases sitting between them. CDR3 coding DNA: TGTGCCAGCAGCACCTCGCGGCACTGGTTTTTT. Amino acids: CASSTSRHWFF. The entire variable domain, with the rest obtained from reference TRBV28 and TRBJ1-4, is as follows: DVKVTQSSRYLVKRTGEKVFLECVQDMDHENMFWYRQDPGLGLRLIYFSYDVKMKEKGDIPEGYSVSREKKERFSLILESASTNQTSMYLCASSTSRHWFFGSGTQLSVL.

The chain couples TRBV5-5 to TRBJ1-6; unclear D gene. Germline V gene sequence: CDR1 SGHKS, CDR2 YYEKEE (reference sequence). Trimming left V 1 base short and J 7 bases short, with 15 bases between. The CDR3 extends over 16 amino acids. The CDR3 nucleotides are TGTGCCAGCAGCTTGATGCGCAAAAAGGAAAATTCACCCCTCCACTTT. This encodes CASSLMRKKENSPLHF.

This clonotype was counted at least ten times. The CDR3 nucleotides read TGTGCCAGCAGCTTACTTTCGGGGGGGCCTCAAGATACGCAGTATTTT. As protein: CASSLLSGGPQDTQYF. The chain uses TRBV7-8 and TRBJ2-3; 8 bases match TRBD2. CDR1 and CDR2 from the germline V gene are SGHVS and FQNEAQ. The CDR3 extends over 16 amino acids. Losses at the gene ends were 2 bases for V and 5 bases for J; bases not matched to a gene: 9.